This T cell receptor (beta chain) originates from a study of blood T cell repertoires in COVID-19. Study context: Spain, Italy and the United States supplied samples that represented acute and convalescent COVID-19. From T cells, B-cell-depleted T cells, or PBMCs came the material, which was cDNA or gDNA.

Looked up from germline, CDR1 is SGHTA and CDR2 is FQGNSA. Deletions cut 4 bases from V and 5 bases from J, with 11 bases between. The CDR3 extends over 13 amino acids. As processed by the authors: Researchers report that nucleated cell counts were estimated from reference gene primer amplification. Sequencing used immunoSEQ multiplex PCR; TCRdb keeps in-frame clones, though not all of them. V, J and clone size are those of that table, while D and trimming were read from the DNA. Of tens of thousands of clones detected, around 84% appear once; the ten largest clones hold around a sixth. The clonotype originates from a man aged 65 to 85 with active COVID-19. This chain connects TRBV7-2 to TRBJ2-5; D not resolved. The sample consisted of peripheral blood. The CDR3 loop is CASSYAARETQYF. Written as DNA, the CDR3 is TGTGCCAGCAGCTATGCGGCAAGGGAGACCCAGTACTTC.